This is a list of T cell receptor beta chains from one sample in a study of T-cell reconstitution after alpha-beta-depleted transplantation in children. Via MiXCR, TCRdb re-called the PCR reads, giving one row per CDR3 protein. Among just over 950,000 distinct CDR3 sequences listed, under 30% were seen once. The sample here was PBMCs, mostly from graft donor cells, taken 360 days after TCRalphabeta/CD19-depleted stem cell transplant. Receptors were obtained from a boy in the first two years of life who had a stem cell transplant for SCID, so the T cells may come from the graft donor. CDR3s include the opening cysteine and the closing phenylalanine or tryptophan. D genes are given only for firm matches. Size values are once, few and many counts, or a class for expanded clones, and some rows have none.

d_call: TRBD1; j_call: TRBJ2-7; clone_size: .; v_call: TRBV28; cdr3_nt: TGTGCCAGCAGTTTGGGACAGGGGGAACGCGAGCAGTACTTC; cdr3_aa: CASSLGQGEREQYF
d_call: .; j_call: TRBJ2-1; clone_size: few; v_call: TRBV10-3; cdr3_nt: TGTGCCATCCGGTCGACAGGGGACTACTACAATGAGCAGTTCTTC; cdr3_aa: CAIRSTGDYYNEQFF
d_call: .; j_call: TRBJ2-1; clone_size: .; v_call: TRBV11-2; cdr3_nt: TGTGCCAGCAGCTTAGGGGCGGGTCGGGAGCAGTTCTTC; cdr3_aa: CASSLGAGREQFF
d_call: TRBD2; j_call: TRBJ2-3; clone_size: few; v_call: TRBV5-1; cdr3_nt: TGCGCCAGCTGTCGCCGGGGCGGGGGGGTAGAAGATACGCAGTATTTT; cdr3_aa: CASCRRGGGVEDTQYF
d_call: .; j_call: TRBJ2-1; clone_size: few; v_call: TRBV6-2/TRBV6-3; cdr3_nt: TGTGCCAGCAGTATACAGACACTCCTCTCCTACAATGAGCAGTTCTTC; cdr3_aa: CASSIQTLLSYNEQFF
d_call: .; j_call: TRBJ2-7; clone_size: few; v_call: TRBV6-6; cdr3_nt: TGCGCCAGCAGCTACGCTAGCTCCTACGAGCAGTACTTC; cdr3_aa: CASSYASSYEQYF
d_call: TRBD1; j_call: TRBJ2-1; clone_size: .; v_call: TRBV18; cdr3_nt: TGTGCCAGCTCACCATCGACCGGGACAGGGGCGCGTGAGCAGTTCTTC; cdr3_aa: CASSPSTGTGAREQFF
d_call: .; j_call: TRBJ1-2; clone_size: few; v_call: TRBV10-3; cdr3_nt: TGTGCCATACAACCGACAGCGCGCTATGGCTACACCTTC; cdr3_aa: CAIQPTARYGYTF
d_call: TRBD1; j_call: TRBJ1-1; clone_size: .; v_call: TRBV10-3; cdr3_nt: TGTGCCATCAGTGGTGACAACAGGGGGCGGACTGAAGCTTTCTTT; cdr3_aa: CAISGDNRGRTEAFF
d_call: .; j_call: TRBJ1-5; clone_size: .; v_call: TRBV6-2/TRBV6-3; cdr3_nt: TGTGCCAGCAGACACCGACCCATTAGCAATCAGCCCCAGCATTTT; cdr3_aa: CASRHRPISNQPQHF
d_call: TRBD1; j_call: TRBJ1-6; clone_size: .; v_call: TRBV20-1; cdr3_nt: TGCAGTGCTTTCGACAGGGCTAATTCACCCCTCCACTTT; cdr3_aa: CSAFDRANSPLHF
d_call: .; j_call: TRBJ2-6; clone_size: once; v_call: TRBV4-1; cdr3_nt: TGCGCCAGCAGCCCAGGGAAGGGCACTGGGGCCAACGTCCTGACTTTC; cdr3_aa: CASSPGKGTGANVLTF
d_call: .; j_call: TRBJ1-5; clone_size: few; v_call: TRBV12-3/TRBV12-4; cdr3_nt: TGTGCCAGCAGTTTTTTGGGACAGCCCCAGCATTTT; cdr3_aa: CASSFLGQPQHF
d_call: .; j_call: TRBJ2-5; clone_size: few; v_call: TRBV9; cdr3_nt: TGTGCCAGCAGCGTAGTTGGCAGCGGAGGAAAAGAGACCCAGTACTTC; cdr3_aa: CASSVVGSGGKETQYF
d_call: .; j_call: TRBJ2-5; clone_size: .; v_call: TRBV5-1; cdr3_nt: TGCGCCAGCAGCTTTCGACCCGGGCTAAAAGAGACCCAGTACTTC; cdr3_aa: CASSFRPGLKETQYF
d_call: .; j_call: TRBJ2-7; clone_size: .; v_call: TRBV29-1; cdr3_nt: TGCAGCGTCTTAGTTTCCTACGAGCAGTACTTC; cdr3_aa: CSVLVSYEQYF
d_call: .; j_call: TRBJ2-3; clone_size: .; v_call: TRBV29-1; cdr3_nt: TGCAGCGTTGCCGCAGATACGCAGTATTTT; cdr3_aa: CSVAADTQYF
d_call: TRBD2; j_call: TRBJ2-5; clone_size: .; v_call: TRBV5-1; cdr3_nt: TGCGCCAGCAGCTCCACCCCGACTAGCGGTGGTCAAGAGACCCAGTACTTC; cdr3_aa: CASSSTPTSGGQETQYF
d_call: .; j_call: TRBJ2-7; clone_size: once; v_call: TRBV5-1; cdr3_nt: TGCGCCAGCAGCTTGGGTTCACCCCCAGCCTACGAGCAGTACTTC; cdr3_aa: CASSLGSPPAYEQYF
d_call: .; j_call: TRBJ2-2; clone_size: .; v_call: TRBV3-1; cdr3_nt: TGTGCCAGCAGCCACACAACAGGGTGGAGGAACACCGGGGAGCTGTTTTTT; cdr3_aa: CASSHTTGWRNTGELFF
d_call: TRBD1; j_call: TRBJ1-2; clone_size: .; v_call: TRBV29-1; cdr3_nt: TGCAGCGTTGAAGGGACAGGGGGCGATGGCTACACCTTC; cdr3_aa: CSVEGTGGDGYTF
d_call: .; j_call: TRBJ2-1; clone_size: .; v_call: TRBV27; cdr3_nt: TGTGCCAGCAGTTTAAGCAGGGGGGGCAATGAGCAGTTCTTC; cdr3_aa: CASSLSRGGNEQFF
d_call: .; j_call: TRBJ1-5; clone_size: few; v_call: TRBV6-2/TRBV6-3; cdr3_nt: TGTGCCAGCAAAAATGGAGGGGGTAGGCCCCAGCATTTT; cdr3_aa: CASKNGGGRPQHF
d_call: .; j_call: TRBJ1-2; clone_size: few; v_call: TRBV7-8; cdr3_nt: TGTGCCAGCAGCCCGCGTCGACAGAGGCGAGGCTACACCTTC; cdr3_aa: CASSPRRQRRGYTF
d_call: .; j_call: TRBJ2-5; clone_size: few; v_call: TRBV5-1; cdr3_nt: TGCGCCAGCAGCTACGAGGGAGCAAAGACCCAGTACTTC; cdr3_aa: CASSYEGAKTQYF
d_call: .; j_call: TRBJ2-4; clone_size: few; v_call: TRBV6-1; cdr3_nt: TGTGCCAGCTCAAGAGGGGGGCGTGGAGCCAAAAACATTCAGTACTTC; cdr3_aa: CASSRGGRGAKNIQYF
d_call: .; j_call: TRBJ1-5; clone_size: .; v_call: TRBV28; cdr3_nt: TGTGCCAGCAGTTTTGGGCAGGGCCATCAGCCCCAGCATTTT; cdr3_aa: CASSFGQGHQPQHF
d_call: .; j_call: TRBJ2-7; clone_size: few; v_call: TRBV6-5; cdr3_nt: TGTGCCAGCAGTTTCACGCTCCTTGGACAGACATCCTCCTACGAGCAGTACTTC; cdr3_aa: CASSFTLLGQTSSYEQYF
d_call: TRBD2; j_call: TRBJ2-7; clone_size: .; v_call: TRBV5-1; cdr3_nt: TGCGCCAGCAGTTTGGGTCTAGGCCTAGCGGGGAGCGAGCAGTACTTC; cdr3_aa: CASSLGLGLAGSEQYF
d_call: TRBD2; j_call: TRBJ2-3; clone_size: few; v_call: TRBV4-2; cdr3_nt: TGTGCCAGCAGCCAAGGGGTAGCGGGGGCCATGGAAGATACGCAGTATTTT; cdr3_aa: CASSQGVAGAMEDTQYF
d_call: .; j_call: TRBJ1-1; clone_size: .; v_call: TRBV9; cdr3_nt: TGTGCCAGCAGCGTAGTGTGGGGACTGAACACTGAAGCTTTCTTT; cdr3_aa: CASSVVWGLNTEAFF
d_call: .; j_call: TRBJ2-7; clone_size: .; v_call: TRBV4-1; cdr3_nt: TGCGCCAGCAGCCAGGGGTGGACGGCATTGTTGTACGAGCAGTACTTC; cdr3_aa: CASSQGWTALLYEQYF
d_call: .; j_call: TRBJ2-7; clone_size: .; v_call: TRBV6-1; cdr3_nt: TGTGCCAGCAGTCTCCGGCCCCATTACGAGCAGTACTTC; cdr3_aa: CASSLRPHYEQYF
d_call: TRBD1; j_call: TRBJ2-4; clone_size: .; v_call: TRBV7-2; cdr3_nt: TGTGCCAGCAGCTCGACAGGGGGCATGGACATTCAGTACTTC; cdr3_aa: CASSSTGGMDIQYF
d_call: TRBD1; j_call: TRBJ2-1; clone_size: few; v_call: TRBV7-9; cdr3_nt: TGTGCCAGCAGCTTAGCAGGGACAGGGCCCATCAATGAGCAGTTCTTC; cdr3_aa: CASSLAGTGPINEQFF
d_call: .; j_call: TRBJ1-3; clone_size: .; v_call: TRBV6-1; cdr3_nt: TGTGCCAGCAGTCCCGGACGGCTTCTCTCTGGAAACACCATATATTTT; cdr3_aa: CASSPGRLLSGNTIYF
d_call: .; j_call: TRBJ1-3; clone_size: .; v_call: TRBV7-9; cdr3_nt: TGTGCCAGCAGTTCTAACAGGGCGGACACCATATATTTT; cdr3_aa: CASSSNRADTIYF
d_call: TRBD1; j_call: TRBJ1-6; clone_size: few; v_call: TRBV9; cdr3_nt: TGTGCCAGCAGCACGAGACAGGGAGGTGACTCACCCCTCCACTTT; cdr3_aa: CASSTRQGGDSPLHF
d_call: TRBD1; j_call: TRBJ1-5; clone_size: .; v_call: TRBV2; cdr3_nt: TGTGCCAGCAGTGAATTCGGCAGGGGGGCGCAGCCCCAGCATTTT; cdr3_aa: CASSEFGRGAQPQHF
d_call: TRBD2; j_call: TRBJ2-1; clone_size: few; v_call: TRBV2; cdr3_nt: TGTGCCAGCAGTGGGGGGGGAGGATACAATGAGCAGTTCTTC; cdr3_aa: CASSGGGGYNEQFF
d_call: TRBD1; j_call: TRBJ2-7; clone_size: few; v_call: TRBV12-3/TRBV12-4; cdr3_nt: TGTGCCAGCAGCTGGGGGGGACAGGGCGTCAACGAGCAGTACTTC; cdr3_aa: CASSWGGQGVNEQYF